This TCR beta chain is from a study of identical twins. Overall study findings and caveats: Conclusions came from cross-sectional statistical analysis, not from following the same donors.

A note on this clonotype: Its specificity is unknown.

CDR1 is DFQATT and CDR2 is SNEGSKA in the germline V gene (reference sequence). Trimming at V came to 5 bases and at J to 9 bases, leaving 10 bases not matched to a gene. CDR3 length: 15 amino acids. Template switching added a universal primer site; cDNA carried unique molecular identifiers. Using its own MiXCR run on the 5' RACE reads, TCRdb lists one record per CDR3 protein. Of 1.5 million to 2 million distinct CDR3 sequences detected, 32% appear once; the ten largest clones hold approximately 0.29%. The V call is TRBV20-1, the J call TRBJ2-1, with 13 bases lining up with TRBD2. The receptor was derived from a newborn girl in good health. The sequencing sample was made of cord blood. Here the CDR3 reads CSADPTSGGAVEQFF. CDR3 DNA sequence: TGCAGTGCTGATCCCACTAGCGGGGGGGCGGTTGAGCAGTTCTTC.